These 13 T cell receptor beta chains originate from one sample sequenced in a study of blood T cell repertoires in COVID-19. TCRdb keeps only in-frame clones here, not all; method: immunoSEQ multiplex PCR. The profile shows around 160,000 clones, 81% of them singletons. The sequenced material came from peripheral blood. The receptors derive from a human donor with acute or convalescent COVID-19. The donor label of this sample is uncertain.

The rearrangement joins TRBV10-3 to TRBJ2-1, with TRBD1 identical over 10 bases. Looked up from germline, CDR1 is ENHRY and CDR2 is SYGVKD. CDR3 length: 14 residues. The trim removed 8 bases at V and 4 bases at J, leaving 5 bases unmatched. The CDR3 is CAIGGQGLYNEQFF. CDR3 nucleotides: TGTGCCATCGGGGGACAGGGGCTATACAATGAGCAGTTCTTC.

The chain uses TRBV7-3 and TRBJ1-1; D gene ambiguous. The CDR3 spans 14 residues. The V end lost 5 bases, the J end lost 1 base, and 11 bases lay between the germline ends. Germline V gene lookup returns CDR1 SGHTA and CDR2 FQGTGA. The CDR3 sequence is CASSNFPENTEAFF. The CDR3 DNA reads as TGTGCCAGCAGCAATTTTCCAGAGAACACTGAAGCTTTCTTT.

This clone occurred once. The chain uses TRBV5-4 and TRBJ1-6; D is undetermined. In germline, CDR1 is SGHNT, CDR2 YYREEE (reference sequence). The V end was cut by 2 bases, the J end by 7 bases, with 13 bases between. The CDR3 sequence is 15 residues long. CDR3 nucleotide sequence: TGTGCCAGCAGCTTTGATCTCCAGAAAAATTCACCCCTCCACTTT. Protein product: CASSFDLQKNSPLHF.

The genes are TRBV12-5 and TRBJ1-2, with 9 bases identical to TRBD1. Trimming removed 3 bases from V and 3 bases from J; junction bases left unmatched: 8. Germline V gives CDR1 LGHNT, CDR2 FRNRAP. The CDR3 totals 16 residues. The CDR3 DNA reads as TGTGCTAGTGGTTTCGGACAGGGGAAGCGCGACTATGGCTACACCTTC. Protein: CASGFGQGKRDYGYTF.

V is TRBV7-9 and J is TRBJ2-6; D may be TRBD1 (5 bases). The germline V gene has CDR1 SEHNR and CDR2 FQNEAQ (reference sequence). Trimming removed 2 bases from V and 0 bases from J, with 11 bases in between. The CDR3 covers 17 residues. The CDR3 region is CASSLRTPSSGANVLTF. In DNA form, the CDR3 reads TGTGCCAGCAGCTTAAGGACACCGAGCTCTGGGGCCAACGTCCTGACTTTC.

This chain links TRBV5-1 with TRBJ2-6; a weak D match, TRBD2 (5 bases). This CDR3 contains 15 residues. The V gene's germline CDR1 is SGHRS and CDR2 YFSETQ. Trimming took 4 bases from V and 1 from J, leaving 9 bases between them. For the CDR3, the DNA is TGCGCCAGCAGCAAGGAGGTATCTGGGGCCAACGTCCTGACTTTC. Protein sequence: CASSKEVSGANVLTF.

The gene calls are TRBV3-1 (or the pseudogene TRBV3-2) and TRBJ2-3, with D possibly matching TRBD1 (6 bases). This CDR3 region has 15 residues. V was cut by 4 bases and J by 0 bases, with 11 bases left in between. Germline loops: CDR1 LGHDT, CDR2 YNNKEL (reference sequence). As DNA, the CDR3 is TGTGCCAGCAGCCCCCTAGGACAGAGCACAGATACGCAGTATTTT. Translating gives CASSPLGQSTDTQYF.

The CDR3 sequence is CAISKATGGLGNTIYF. The CDR3 region has the DNA TGTGCCATCAGTAAAGCTACAGGGGGCCTGGGAAACACCATATATTTT. The chain employs TRBV10-3 and TRBJ1-3; TRBD1 matches at 9 bases. The CDR3 has 16 residues. After removal of 5 bases from V and 4 bases from J, the junction contained 9 bases not matched to a gene. Germline CDR1 and CDR2: ENHRY and SYGVKD.

This clone is a singleton in its sample. The chain is built from TRBV10-2 and TRBJ2-2, with a tentative D call TRBD1 (5 bases). Trimming took 7 bases from V and 5 from J, leaving 5 bases between them. The CDR3 spans 11 residues. Germline loops: CDR1 WSHSY, CDR2 SAAADI. CDR3 nucleotide sequence: TGCGCCAGCACAGGGACCGGGGAGCTGTTTTTT. It is translated as CASTGTGELFF.

The chain combines TRBV23-1 with TRBJ1-6, with 7 bases aligning to TRBD1. TRBV23-1 is identified as an open reading frame with a role that is uncertain. The V and J ends lost 8 bases and 7 bases, in that order; junction bases with no gene match: 11. The CDR3 totals 15 residues. CDR3 coding DNA: TGCGCCAGCGGACGACAGGGTTGCGGCAATTCACCCCTCCACTTT. Translation gives CASGRQGCGNSPLHF.

This clone was recorded only once. The chain combines TRBV9 with TRBJ2-5; D not resolved. Per the germline V gene, CDR1 is SGDLS and CDR2 is YYNGEE. The CDR3 is 13 amino acids. Trimming removed 0 bases at V and 2 bases at J, with 5 bases between. The CDR3 protein is CASSVGPQETQYF. As DNA, the CDR3 is TGTGCCAGCAGCGTAGGGCCGCAAGAGACCCAGTACTTC.

The V call is TRBV30, the J call TRBJ2-7; 12 bases are a match to TRBD2. CDR3 length: 16 residues. Unmatched junction bases numbered 10, after V lost 0 bases and J lost 7 bases. CDR1 GTSNPN and CDR2 SVGIG come from the germline V gene (reference sequence). CDR3 sequence reads: CAWSVSCLAGGQEQYV. Written as DNA, the CDR3 is TGTGCCTGGAGTGTTAGTTGTCTAGCGGGGGGGCAAGAGCAGTACGTC.

This clone was counted only a few times. The CDR3 here is CASSFEQGSSSGNTIYF. The DNA for the CDR3 is TGTGCCAGCAGCTTTGAACAGGGAAGCAGCTCTGGAAACACCATATATTTT. The chain carries TRBV11-2 and TRBJ1-3, with D possibly TRBD1 on 6 matching bases. V lost 3 bases and J 0 bases, leaving 15 bases between the germline ends. The CDR3 covers 17 residues. Germline V gene sequence: CDR1 SGHAT, CDR2 FQNNGV.